This TCR beta chain was identified during a study of blood T cell repertoires in COVID-19. Germline values: CDR1 MDHEN, CDR2 SYDVKM. The CDR3 totals 14 residues. Between the trimmed V and J ends, which lost 5 bases and 7 bases, there was a span of 15 bases. How the authors handled the data: Amplified reference gene primers provided the basis for estimating nucleated cell counts. Some clones are missing from TCRdb's copy, which holds only in-frame ones; the method was immunoSEQ multiplex PCR. The DNA gave D and trimming, while V, J and clone size come from that table. The sample has about 300,000 clones; roughly 89% are singletons.

J is TRBJ2-1 and V is TRBV28, with TRBD1 as a possible D gene (6 bases). The receptor's source is a woman aged 25 to 39 with COVID-19, enrolled during active disease. Sequenced material: peripheral blood. CDR3 sequence reads: CASSPTGSVNEQFF. The CDR3, as DNA: TGTGCCAGCAGTCCAACAGGGTCGGTGAATGAGCAGTTCTTC. The full variable domain, its missing parts supplied by reference TRBV28 and TRBJ2-1, is DVKVTQSSRYLVKRTGEKVFLECVQDMDHENMFWYRQDPGLGLRLIYFSYDVKMKEKGDIPEGYSVSREKKERFSLILESASTNQTSMYLCASSPTGSVNEQFFGPGTRLTVL.